This T cell receptor (beta chain) was identified during a study of T cells after yellow fever vaccination. General observations from the study: The study found a weaker secondary response that peaked faster, day 5 versus 15. The presence of abundant clonotypes contaminating from the bulk population was possible in FACS-sorted repertoires. CD4 and CD8 compartments shared a small share of clonotypes, likely from convergent recombination.

Per germline, CDR1 SGHRS and CDR2 YFSETQ. CDR3 length: 16 residues. V was clipped by 0 bases and J by 9 bases, with 19 bases between them. This clonotype has ten or more counts. As yet, its antigen is unknown. The TCR cDNA carried a universal primer site and UMIs from 5'RACE template switching. MiXCR was run by TCRdb on the 5' RACE reads, yielding one entry per CDR3 protein. The sample lists some 69,000 distinct CDR3 sequences, approximately 5.9% occurring once. This TCR was recovered from a man aged 18-30 years who received the YFV17D yellow fever vaccine. The chain couples TRBV5-1 to TRBJ2-1, with D maybe TRBD1 (5 bases). This sample comprised CD4+ T cells sorted from PBMCs, obtained roughly 14 days after the first yellow fever vaccination. The chain's CDR3 is CASSLGATARWSEQFF. The CDR3 nucleotides are TGCGCCAGCAGCTTGGGGGCGACAGCTCGGTGGAGTGAGCAGTTCTTC.